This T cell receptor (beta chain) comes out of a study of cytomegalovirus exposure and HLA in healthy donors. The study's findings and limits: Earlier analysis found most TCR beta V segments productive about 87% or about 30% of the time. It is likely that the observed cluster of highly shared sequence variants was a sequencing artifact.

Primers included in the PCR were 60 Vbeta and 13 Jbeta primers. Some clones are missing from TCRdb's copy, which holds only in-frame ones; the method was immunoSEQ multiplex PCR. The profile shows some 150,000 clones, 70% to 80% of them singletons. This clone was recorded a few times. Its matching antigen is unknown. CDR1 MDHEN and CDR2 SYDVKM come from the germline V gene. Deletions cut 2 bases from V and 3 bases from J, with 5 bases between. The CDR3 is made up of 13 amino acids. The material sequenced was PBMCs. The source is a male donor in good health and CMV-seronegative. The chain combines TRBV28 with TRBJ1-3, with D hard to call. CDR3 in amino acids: CASSLLNGNTIYF. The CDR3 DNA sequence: TGTGCCAGCAGTTTACTTAATGGAAACACCATATATTTT.